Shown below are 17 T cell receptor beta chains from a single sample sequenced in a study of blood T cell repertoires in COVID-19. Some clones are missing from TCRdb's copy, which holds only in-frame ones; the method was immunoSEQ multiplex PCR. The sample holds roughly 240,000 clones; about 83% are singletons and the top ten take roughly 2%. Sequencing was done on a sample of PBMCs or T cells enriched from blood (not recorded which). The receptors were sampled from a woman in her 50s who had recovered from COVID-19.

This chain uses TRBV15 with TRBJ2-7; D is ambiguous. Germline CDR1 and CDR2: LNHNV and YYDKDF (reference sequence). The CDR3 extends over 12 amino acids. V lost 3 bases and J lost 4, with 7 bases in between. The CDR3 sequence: CATSSSFYEQYF. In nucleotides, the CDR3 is TGTGCCACCAGCAGCAGTTTTTACGAGCAGTACTTC.

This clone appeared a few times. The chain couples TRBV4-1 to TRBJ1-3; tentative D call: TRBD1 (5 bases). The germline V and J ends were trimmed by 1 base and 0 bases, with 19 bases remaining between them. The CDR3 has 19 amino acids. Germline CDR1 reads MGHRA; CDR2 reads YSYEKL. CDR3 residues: CASSQGRAGRGYSGNTIYF. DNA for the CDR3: TGCGCCAGCAGCCAAGGCCGGGCTGGGCGGGGGTACTCTGGAAACACCATATATTTT.

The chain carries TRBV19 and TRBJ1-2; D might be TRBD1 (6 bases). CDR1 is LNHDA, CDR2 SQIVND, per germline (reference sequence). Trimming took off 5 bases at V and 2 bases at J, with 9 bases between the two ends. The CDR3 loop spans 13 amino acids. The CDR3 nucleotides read TGTGCCAGTAGTTCTACAGGGAACTATGGCTACACCTTC. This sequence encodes CASSSTGNYGYTF.

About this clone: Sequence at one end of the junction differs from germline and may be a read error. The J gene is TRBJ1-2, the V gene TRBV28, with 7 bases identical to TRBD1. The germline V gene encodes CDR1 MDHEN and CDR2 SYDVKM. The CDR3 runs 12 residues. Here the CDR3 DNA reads TGTGCCAGCAGGCAATACGGACAGGCCGGGGACTTC. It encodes CASRQYGQAGDF.

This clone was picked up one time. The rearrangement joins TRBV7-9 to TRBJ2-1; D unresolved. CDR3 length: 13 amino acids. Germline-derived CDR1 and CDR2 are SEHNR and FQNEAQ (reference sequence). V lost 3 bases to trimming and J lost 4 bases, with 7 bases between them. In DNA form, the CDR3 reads TGTGCCAGCAGCTTTCGCCAGTACAATGAGCAGTTCTTC. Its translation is CASSFRQYNEQFF.

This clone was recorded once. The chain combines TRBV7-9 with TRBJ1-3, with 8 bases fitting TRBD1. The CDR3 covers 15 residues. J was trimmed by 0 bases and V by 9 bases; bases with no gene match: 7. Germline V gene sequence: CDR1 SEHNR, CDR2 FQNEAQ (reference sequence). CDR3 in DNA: TGTGCCAGTGCGACAGGGGCCCACTCTGGAAACACCATATATTTT. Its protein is CASATGAHSGNTIYF.

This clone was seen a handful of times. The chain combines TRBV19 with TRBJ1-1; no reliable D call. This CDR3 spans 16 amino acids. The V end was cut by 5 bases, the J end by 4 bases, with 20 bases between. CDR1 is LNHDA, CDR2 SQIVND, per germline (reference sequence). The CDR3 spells CASSAYAGVAATEAFF. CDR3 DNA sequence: TGTGCCAGTAGTGCCTACGCCGGGGTCGCCGCCACTGAAGCTTTCTTT.

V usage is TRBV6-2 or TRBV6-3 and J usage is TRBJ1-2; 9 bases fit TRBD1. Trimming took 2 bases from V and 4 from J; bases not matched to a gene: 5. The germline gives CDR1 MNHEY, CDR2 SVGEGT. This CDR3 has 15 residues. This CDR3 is CASSYPGQGVYGYTF. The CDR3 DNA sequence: TGTGCCAGCAGTTACCCGGGACAGGGAGTCTATGGCTACACCTTC.

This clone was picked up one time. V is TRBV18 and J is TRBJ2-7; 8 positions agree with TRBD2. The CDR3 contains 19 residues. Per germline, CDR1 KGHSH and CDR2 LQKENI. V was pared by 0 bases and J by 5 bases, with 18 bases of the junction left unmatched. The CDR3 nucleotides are TGTGCCAGCTCACCACCGAGGGACGGAGTAGCGGGAAATGGAGACGAGCAGTACTTC. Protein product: CASSPPRDGVAGNGDEQYF.

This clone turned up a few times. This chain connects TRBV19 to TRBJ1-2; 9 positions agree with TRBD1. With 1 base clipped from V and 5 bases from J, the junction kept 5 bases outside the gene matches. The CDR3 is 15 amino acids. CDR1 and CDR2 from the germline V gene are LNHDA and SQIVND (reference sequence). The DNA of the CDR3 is TGTGCCAGTAGTATAGGGGACAGGGAAGCGTATGGCTACACCTTC. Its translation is CASSIGDREAYGYTF.

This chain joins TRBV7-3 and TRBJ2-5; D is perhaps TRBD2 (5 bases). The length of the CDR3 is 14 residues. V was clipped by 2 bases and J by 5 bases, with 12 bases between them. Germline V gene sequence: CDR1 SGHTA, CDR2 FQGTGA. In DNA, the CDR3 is TGTGCCAGCAGCTTATATGGCAGAGGGGAGACCCAGTACTTC. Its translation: CASSLYGRGETQYF. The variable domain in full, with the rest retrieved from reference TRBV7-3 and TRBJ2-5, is GAGVSQTPSNKVTEKGKYVELRCDPISGHTALYWYRQSLGQGPEFLIYFQGTGAADDSGLPNDRFFAVRPEGSVSTLKIQRTERGDSAVYLCASSLYGRGETQYFGPGTRLLVL.

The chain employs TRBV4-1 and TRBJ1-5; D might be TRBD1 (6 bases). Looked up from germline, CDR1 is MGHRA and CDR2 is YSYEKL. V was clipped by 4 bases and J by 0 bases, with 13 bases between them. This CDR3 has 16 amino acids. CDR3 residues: CASSPGTTDSNQPQHF. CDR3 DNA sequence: TGCGCCAGCAGCCCAGGGACAACCGATAGCAATCAGCCCCAGCATTTT.

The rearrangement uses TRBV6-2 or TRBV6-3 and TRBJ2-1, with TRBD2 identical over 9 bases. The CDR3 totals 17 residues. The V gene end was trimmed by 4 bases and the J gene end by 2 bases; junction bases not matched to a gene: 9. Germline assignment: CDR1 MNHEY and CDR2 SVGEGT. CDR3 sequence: CASSSLIAGETYNEQFF. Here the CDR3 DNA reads TGTGCCAGCAGTTCCCTCATAGCGGGAGAAACCTACAATGAGCAGTTCTTC.

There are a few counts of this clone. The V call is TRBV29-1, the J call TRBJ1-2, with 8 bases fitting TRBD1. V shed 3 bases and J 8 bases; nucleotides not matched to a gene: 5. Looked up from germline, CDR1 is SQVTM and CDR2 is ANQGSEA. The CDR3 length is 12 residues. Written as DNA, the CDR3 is TGCAGCGTTGAGAGGACAGGGTTGGGCTACACCTTC. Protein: CSVERTGLGYTF.

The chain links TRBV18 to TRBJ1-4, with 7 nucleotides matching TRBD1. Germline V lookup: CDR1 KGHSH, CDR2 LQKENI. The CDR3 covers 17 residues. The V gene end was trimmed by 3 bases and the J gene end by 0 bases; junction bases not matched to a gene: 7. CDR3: CASSPPGQISTNEKLFF. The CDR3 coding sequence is TGTGCCAGCTCACCCCCGGGACAGATTTCAACTAATGAAAAACTGTTTTTT.

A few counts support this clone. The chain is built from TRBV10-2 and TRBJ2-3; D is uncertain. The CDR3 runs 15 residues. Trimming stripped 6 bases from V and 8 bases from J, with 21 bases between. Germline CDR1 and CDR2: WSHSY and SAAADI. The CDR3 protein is CASRPTIHPTVTQYF. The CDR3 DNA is TGCGCCAGCAGGCCCACAATTCATCCGACTGTTACGCAGTATTTT.

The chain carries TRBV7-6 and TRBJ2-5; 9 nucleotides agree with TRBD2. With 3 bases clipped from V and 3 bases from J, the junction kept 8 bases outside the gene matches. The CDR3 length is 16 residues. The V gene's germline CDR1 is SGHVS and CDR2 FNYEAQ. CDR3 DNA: TGTGCCAGCAGCTTGTCTCGGCTAGCGGGGAAAGAGACCCAGTACTTC. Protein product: CASSLSRLAGKETQYF.